This T cell receptor beta chain was retrieved from a study of CD8+CD57+ T cells in acquired aplastic anemia. For the study at large: DNA per sorted CD4+ or CD8+ sample ranged about 0.2 to 30 ug, averaging approximately 3.1 ug.

This clonotype was detected many times. No antigen is known for it. The V end lost 4 bases, the J end lost 2 bases, and 17 bases lay between the germline ends. In germline, CDR1 is MNHEY, CDR2 SVGAGI. The CDR3 has 16 amino acids. Genomic DNA served as template for TCR beta VDJ and CDR3 profiling. MiXCR was run by TCRdb on the reads, yielding one entry per CDR3 protein. The sample has 150,000 to 200,000 distinct CDR3 sequences, 64% seen once. Study findings and constraints: Patients and controls shared just under 30 CD8+ CDR3 sequences, highly expressed in patients.

This receptor was obtained from a human donor with severe aplastic anemia or a healthy control (not recorded which). The genes are TRBV6-5 and TRBJ1-1; D is possibly TRBD1 (5 bases). The sequenced sample was sorted CD4+, CD8+, or CD8+CD57+ T cells (not recorded which) from PBMCs. The CDR3 sequence: CASSLHPSGTNTEAFF. CDR3 DNA sequence: TGTGCCAGCAGTTTACACCCCTCCGGGACTAACACTGAAGCTTTCTTT.